The clone carrying this T cell receptor (beta chain) has a single count. Participant-reported clinical history was the basis for cohort assignment. Cohort 3 recovered donors had two negative PCRs, clearance, or symptom resolution. TCRdb's copy holds only in-frame clones and misses some; the assay was immunoSEQ multiplex PCR. The sample shows around 360,000 clones, less than 90% of them seen only once. Trimming left V 4 bases short and J 10 bases short, with 17 bases between. Germline V gene data show CDR1 as MNHEY and CDR2 as SVGAGI. The CDR3 is 14 residues long. The sample is drawn from a study of blood T cell repertoires in COVID-19. Whole-study context: Some COVID-19 samples were acute and others convalescent; all came from the United States, Italy and Spain.

The origin of this receptor is a woman between 25 and 40 years old who had recovered from COVID-19. The chain carries TRBV6-5 and TRBJ2-1, with a weak D call TRBD1 (6 bases). The sample comprised PBMCs or T cells enriched from blood (not recorded which). For the CDR3, the DNA is TGTGCCAGCAGTTTCCGACAGGTGTTACGGGAGCAGTTCTTC. It yields the protein CASSFRQVLREQFF.